This T cell receptor (beta chain) was identified during a study of shared clonotypes between healthy human individuals. Sequencing used immunoSEQ multiplex PCR; TCRdb keeps in-frame clones, though not all of them. The top ten clones hold roughly an eighth of a sample with hundreds of thousands of clones, 75% to 85% of them seen once. Germline values: CDR1 SGHNT, CDR2 YYREEE (reference sequence). CDR3 size: 16 residues. V lost 0 bases to trimming and J lost 8 bases, with 18 bases between them. This rearrangement joins TRBV5-4 to TRBJ2-1; a weak D match, TRBD2 (6 bases). The TCR sequence derives from a middle-aged woman in good health. Some clones in this sample may be carry-over from other donors' samples. The sample was PBMCs. Written as DNA, the CDR3 is TGTGCCAGCAGCTTGGCCGCTGCGGGATGGGGCGATGAGCAGTTCTTC. Its protein is CASSLAAAGWGDEQFF.